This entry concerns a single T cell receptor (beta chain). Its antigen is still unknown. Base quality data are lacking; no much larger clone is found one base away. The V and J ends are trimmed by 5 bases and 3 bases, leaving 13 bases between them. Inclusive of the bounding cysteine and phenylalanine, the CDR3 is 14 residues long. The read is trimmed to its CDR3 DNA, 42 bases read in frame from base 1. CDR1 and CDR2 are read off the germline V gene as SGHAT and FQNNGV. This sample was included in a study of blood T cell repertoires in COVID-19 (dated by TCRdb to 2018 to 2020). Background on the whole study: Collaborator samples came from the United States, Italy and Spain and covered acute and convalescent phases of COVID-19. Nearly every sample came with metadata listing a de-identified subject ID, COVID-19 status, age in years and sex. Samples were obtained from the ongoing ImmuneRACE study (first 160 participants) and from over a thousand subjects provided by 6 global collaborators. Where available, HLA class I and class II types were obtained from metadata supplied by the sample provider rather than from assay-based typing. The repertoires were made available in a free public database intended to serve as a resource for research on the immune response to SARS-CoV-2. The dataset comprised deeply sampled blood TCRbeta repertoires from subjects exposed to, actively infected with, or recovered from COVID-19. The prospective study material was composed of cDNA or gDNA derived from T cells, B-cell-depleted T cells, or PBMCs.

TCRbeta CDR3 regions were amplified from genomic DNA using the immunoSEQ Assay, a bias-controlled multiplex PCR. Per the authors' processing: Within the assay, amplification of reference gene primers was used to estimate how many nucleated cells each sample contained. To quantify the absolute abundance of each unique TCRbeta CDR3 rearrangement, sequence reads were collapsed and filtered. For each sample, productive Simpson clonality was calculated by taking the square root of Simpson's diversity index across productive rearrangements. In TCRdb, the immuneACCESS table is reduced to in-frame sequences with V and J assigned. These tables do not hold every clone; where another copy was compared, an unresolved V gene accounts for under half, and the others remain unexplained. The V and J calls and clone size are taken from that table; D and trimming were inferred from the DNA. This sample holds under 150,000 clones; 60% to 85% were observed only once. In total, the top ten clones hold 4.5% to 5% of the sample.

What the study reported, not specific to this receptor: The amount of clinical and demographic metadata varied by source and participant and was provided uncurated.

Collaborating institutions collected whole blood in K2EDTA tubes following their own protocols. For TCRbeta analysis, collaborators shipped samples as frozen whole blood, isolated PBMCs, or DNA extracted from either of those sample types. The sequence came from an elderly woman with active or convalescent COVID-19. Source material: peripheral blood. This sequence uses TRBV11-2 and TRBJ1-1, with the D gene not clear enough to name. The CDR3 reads CASSVGRGYTEAFF. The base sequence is TGTGCCAGCAGCGTAGGTCGCGGGTACACTGAAGCTTTCTTT. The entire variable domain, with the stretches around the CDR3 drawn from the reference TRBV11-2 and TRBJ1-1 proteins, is EAGVAQSPRYKIIEKRQSVAFWCNPISGHATLYWYQQILGQGPKLLIQFQNNGVVDDSQLPKDRFSAERLKGVDSTLKIQPAKLEDSAVYLCASSVGRGYTEAFFGQGTRLTVV.